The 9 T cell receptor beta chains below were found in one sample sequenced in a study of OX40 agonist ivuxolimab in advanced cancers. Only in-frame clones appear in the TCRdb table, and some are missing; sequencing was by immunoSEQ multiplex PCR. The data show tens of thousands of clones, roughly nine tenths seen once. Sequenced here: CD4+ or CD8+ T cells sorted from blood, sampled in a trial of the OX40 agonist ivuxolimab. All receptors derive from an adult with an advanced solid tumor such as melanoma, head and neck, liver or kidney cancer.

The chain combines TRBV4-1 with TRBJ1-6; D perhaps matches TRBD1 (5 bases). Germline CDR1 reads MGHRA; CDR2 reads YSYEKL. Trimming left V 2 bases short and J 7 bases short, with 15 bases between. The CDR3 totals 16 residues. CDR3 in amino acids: CASSQSLAGTNSPLHF. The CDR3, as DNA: TGCGCCAGCAGCCAATCCCTGGCAGGGACCAATTCACCCCTCCACTTT.

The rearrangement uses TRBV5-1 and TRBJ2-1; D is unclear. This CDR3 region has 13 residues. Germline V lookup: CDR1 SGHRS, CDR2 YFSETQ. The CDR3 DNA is TGCGGCTGCTGGAACCCCCTATACAATGAGCAGTTCTTC. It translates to CGCWNPLYNEQFF.

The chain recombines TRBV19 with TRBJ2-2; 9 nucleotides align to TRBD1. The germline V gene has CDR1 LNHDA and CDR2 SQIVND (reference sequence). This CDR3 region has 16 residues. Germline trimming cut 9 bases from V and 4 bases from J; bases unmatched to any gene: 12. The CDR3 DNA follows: TGTGCCAGCACGCCGCCGGGACAGGGAACCACCGGGGAGCTGTTTTTT. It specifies CASTPPGQGTTGELFF.

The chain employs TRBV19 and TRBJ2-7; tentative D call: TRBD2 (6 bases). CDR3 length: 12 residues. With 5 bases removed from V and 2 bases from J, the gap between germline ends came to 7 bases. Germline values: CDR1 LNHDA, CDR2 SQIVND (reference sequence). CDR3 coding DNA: TGTGCCAGTAGTCGCGGGGCCTACGAGCAGTACTTC. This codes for CASSRGAYEQYF.

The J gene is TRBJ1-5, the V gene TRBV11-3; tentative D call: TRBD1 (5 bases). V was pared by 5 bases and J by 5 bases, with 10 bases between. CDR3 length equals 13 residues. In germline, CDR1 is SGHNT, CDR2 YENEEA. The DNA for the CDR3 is TGTGCCAGCAGCAAAAGGGGAGATCAGCCCCAGCATTTT. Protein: CASSKRGDQPQHF.

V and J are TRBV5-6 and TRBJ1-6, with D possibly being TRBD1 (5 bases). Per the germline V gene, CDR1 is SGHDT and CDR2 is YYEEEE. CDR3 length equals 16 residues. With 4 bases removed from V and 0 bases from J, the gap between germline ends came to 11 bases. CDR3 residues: CASSLGTSSYNSPLHF. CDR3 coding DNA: TGTGCCAGCAGCCTGGGGACCAGCTCCTATAATTCACCCCTCCACTTT.

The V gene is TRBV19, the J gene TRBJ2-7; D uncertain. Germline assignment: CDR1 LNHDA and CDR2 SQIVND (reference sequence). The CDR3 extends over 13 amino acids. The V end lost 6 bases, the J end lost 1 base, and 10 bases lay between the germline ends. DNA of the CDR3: TGTGCCAGTAGACCCAGGTCATCCTACGAGCAGTACTTC. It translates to CASRPRSSYEQYF.

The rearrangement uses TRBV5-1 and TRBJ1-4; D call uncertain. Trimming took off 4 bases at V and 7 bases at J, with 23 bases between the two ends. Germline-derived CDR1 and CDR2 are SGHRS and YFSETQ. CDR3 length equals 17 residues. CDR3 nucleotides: TGCGCCAGCAGCCTCGATGGGTTGCGGGCTATGGCTGAAAAACTGTTTTTT. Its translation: CASSLDGLRAMAEKLFF.

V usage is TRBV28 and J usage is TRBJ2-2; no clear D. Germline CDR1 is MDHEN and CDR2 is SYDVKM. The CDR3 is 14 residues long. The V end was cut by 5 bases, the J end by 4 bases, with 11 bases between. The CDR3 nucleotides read TGTGCCAGCAGTATTCGGCAGAGCACCGGGGAGCTGTTTTTT. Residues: CASSIRQSTGELFF.